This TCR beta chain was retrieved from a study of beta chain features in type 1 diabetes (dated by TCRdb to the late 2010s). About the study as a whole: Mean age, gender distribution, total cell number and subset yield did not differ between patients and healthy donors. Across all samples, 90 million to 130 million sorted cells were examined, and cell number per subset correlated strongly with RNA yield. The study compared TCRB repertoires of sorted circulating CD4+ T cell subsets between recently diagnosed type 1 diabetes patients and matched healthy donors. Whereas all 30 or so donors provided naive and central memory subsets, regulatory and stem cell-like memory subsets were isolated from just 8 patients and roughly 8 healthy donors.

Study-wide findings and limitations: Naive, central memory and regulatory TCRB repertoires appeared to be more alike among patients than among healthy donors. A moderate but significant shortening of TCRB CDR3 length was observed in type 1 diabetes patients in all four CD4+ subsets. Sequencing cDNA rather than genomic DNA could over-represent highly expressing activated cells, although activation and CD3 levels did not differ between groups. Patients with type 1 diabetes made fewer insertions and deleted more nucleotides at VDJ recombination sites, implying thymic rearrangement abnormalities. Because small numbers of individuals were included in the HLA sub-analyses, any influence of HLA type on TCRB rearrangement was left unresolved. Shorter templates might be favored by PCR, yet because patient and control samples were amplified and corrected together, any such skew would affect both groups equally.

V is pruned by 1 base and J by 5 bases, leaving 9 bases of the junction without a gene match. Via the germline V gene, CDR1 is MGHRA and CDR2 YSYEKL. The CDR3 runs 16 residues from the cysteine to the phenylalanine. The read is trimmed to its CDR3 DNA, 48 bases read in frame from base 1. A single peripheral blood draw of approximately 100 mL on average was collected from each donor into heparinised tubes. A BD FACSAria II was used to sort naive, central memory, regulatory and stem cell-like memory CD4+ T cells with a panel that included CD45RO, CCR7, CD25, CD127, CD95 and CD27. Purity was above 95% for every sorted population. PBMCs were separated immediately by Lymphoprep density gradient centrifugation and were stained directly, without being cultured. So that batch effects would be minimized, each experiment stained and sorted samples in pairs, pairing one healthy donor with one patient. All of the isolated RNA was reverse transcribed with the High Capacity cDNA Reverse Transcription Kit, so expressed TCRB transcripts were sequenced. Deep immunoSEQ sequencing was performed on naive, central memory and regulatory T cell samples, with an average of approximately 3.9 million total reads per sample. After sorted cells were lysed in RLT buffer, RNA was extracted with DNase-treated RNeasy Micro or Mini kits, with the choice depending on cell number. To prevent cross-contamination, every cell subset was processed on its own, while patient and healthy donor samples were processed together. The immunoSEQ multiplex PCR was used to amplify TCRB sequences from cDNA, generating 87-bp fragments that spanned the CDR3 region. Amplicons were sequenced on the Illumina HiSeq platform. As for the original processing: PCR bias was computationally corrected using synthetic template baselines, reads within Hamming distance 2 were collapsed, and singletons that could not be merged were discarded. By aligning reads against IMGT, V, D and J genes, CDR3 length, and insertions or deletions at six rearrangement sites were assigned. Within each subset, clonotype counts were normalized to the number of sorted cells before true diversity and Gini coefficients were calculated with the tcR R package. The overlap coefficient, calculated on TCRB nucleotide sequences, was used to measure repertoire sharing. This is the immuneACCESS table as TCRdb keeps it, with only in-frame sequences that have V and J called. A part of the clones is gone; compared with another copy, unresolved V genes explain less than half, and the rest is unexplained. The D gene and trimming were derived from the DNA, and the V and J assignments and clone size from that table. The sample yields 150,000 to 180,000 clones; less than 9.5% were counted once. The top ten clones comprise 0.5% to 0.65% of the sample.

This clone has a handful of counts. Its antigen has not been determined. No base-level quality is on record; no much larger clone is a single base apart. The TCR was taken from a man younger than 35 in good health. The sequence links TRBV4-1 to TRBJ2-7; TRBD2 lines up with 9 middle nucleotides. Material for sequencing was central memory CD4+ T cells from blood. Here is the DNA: TGCGCCAGCAGCCAAGTATTGGGCGGGAGGGCACACGAGCAGTACTTC. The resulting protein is CASSQVLGGRAHEQYF.